The following is a T cell receptor (beta chain) sequence with its context. This was a survey-level run. Clones were sequenced by immunoSEQ multiplex PCR, and TCRdb holds only the in-frame ones, with some missing. The sample lists 40,000 to 45,000 clones, roughly 84% occurring once. This specimen belongs to a study of STAT5B mutations in CD4+ large granular lymphocyte leukemia. Controls came from buffy coats of healthy blood donors. The CDR3 has 14 residues. Germline-derived CDR1 and CDR2 are SGDLS and YYNGEE. V shed 3 bases, J shed 4 bases, and the junction held 1 base outside the gene matches. This TCR was recovered from a human donor in good health. V usage is TRBV9 and J usage is TRBJ1-5; TRBD1 aligns across 10 bases. Sequences were obtained from CD4+ T cells from blood buffy coats. Here the CDR3 reads CASSGTGGNQPQHF. Written as DNA, the CDR3 is TGTGCCAGCAGCGGGACAGGGGGAAATCAGCCCCAGCATTTT.